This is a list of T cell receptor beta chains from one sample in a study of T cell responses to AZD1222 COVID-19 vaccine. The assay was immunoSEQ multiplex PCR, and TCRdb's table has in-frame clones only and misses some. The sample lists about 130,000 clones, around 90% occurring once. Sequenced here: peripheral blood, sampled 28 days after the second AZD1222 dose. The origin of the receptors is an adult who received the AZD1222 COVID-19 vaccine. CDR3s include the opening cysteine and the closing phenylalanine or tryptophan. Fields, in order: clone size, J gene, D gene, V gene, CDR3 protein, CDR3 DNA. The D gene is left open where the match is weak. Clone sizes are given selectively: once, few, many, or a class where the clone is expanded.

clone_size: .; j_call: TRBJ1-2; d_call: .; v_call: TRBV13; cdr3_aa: CASSLGLTAYGYTF; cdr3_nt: TGTGCCAGCAGCTTAGGGTTGACTGCATATGGCTACACCTTC
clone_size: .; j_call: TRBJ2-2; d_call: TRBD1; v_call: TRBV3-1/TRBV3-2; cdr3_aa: CASSQDRGHSRDGELFF; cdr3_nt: TGTGCCAGCAGCCAAGACAGGGGGCACTCAAGGGACGGGGAGCTGTTTTTT
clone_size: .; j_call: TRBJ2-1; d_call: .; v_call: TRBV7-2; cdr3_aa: CASSSSASLSYEQFF; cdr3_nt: TGTGCCAGCAGCTCTTCAGCATCACTTAGCTATGAGCAGTTCTTC
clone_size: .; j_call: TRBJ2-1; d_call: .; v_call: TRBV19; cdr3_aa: CASSKPSGGGNEQFF; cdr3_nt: TGTGCCAGTAGTAAGCCCAGCGGCGGCGGAAATGAGCAGTTCTTC
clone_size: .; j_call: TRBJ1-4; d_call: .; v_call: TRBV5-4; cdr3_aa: CATLDQGYGEKLFF; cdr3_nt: TGTGCCACCCTAGACCAGGGATACGGTGAAAAACTGTTTTTT
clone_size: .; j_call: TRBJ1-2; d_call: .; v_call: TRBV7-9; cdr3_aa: CASSFGGSNYGYTF; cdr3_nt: TGTGCCAGCAGCTTCGGGGGATCGAACTATGGCTACACCTTC
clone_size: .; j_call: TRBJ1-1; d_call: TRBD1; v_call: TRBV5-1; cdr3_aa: CASSSLTGWDANTEAFF; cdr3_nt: TGCGCCAGCAGCTCCCTGACAGGGTGGGATGCAAACACTGAAGCTTTCTTT
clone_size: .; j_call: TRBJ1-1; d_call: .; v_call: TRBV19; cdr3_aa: CASSIPQGEAFF; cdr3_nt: TGTGCCAGTAGTATACCCCAGGGTGAAGCTTTCTTT
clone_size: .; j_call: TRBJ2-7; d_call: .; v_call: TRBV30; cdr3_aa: CAWSGRGEQYF; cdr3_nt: TGTGCCTGGAGTGGCAGAGGCGAGCAGTACTTC
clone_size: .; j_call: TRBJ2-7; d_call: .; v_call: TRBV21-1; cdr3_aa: CASSKAKRERPYEQYF; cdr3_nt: TGTGCCAGCAGCAAAGCGAAGCGGGAGAGACCCTACGAGCAGTACTTC
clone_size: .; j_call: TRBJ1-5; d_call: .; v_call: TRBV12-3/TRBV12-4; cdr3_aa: CASSTGNQPQHF; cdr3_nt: TGTGCCAGCAGTACAGGGAATCAGCCCCAGCATTTT
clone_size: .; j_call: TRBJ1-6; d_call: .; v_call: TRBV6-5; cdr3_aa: CASSEGGTYSPLHF; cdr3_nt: TGTGCCAGCAGCGAGGGGGGAACCTATTCACCCCTCCACTTT
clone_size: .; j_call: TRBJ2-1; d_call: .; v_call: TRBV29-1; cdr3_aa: CSVAPALSYNEQFF; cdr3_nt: TGCAGCGTCGCCCCGGCGCTGTCCTACAATGAGCAGTTCTTC
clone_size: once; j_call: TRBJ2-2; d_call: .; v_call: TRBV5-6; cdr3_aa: CASSSFRAANTGELFF; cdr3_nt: TGTGCCAGCAGCTCGTTCCGGGCCGCGAACACCGGGGAGCTGTTTTTT
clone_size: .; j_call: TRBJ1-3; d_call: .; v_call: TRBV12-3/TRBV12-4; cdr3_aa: CASSLSAGNTIYF; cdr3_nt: TGTGCCAGCAGTTTGAGTGCTGGAAACACCATATATTTT
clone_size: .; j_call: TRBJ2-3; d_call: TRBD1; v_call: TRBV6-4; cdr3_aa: CASSVQQGADTQYF; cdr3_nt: TGTGCCAGCAGTGTACAGCAGGGGGCAGATACGCAGTATTTT
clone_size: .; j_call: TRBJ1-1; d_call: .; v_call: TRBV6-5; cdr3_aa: CASSYTDGVVTEAFF; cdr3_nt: TGTGCCAGCAGTTACACCGACGGGGTCGTCACTGAAGCTTTCTTT
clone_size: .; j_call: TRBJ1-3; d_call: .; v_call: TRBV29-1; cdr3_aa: CSVARGDGNTIYF; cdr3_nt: TGCAGCGTTGCGCGAGGGGACGGAAACACCATATATTTT
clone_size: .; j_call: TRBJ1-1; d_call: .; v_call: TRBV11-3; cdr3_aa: CAVHGVTNTEAFF; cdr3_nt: TGTGCCGTACATGGGGTAACCAACACTGAAGCTTTCTTT
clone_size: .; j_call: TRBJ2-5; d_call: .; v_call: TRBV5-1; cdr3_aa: CASSLRSQGGKETQYF; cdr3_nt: TGCGCCAGCAGCCTCCGCAGTCAGGGTGGTAAAGAGACCCAGTACTTC